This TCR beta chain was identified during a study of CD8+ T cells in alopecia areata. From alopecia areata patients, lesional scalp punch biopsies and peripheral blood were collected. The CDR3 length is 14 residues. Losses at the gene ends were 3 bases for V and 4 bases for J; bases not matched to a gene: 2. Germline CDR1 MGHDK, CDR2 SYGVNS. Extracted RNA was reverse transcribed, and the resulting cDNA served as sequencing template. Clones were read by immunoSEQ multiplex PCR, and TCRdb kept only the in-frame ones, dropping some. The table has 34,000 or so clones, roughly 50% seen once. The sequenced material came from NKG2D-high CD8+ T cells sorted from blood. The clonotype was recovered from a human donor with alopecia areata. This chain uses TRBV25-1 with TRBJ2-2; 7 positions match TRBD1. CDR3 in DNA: TGTGCCAGCAGTGATTCAGGGGGCACCGGGGAGCTGTTTTTT. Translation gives CASSDSGGTGELFF.